In its sample, the clone carrying this TCR beta chain was seen once. Its antigen is not known. This sample is part of a study of shared clonotypes between healthy human individuals. About the study: CD4 naive and memory got three plates each, CD8 naive two, CD8 memory one.

The DNA input per sorted-subset replicate PCR was about 220 ng, corresponding to 25,000 to 35,000 T cell genomes. Using immunoSEQ multiplex PCR, the repertoire was profiled, and TCRdb retains in-frame clones only, with some absent. The table lists some 100,000 clones, over 65% of them singletons, with roughly 24% in the top ten. Study donors comprised healthy, HIV-negative adults devoid of recent acute infection or vaccination. Study results and caveats: Sampling included only blood; tissue repertoires likely differ.

This CDR3 is built from 14 residues. V lost 4 bases, J lost 5 bases, and 14 bases lay in between. CDR1 and CDR2 from the germline V gene are MNHEY and SMNVEV (reference sequence). This sequence was found in a woman between 25 and 40 years old in good health. The sequencing input was memory CD8+ T cells sorted from blood. Subset defined: CD45RO+ cells pooled with CCR7-negative TemRA cells. The rearrangement uses TRBV27 and TRBJ1-2; D call uncertain. CDR3 protein: CASSSASLGYGYTF. The CDR3 region has the DNA TGTGCCAGCAGTTCGGCCAGCCTTGGGTATGGCTACACCTTC.